Listed below are T cell receptor beta chains from one sample, sequenced in a study of technical replicates of blood from several donors. TCRdb's table, derived via immunoSEQ multiplex PCR, lists solely in-frame clones and lacks some. The sample contains tens of thousands of clones, approximately 94% of which appear only once. Sequencing input: T cells isolated from PBMCs. The receptor source for this set is a human donor in good health. Each CDR3 is given with its conserved first and last residue. Each record gives: clone size, J gene, V gene, D gene, CDR3 DNA, CDR3 protein. D genes are given only for firm matches. A clone size is listed for some rows: how often the clone was seen (once, few, many), or a class if it is expanded.

>-|TRBJ1-6|TRBV10-3|-
TGTGCCATCAGGGTTTCGGGAGCAGATAATTCACCCCTCCACTTT
CAIRVSGADNSPLHF
>-|TRBJ2-1|TRBV7-9|TRBD2
TGTGCCAGCAGTCAAGCGGGAGGGCCTGTAAACAATGAGCAGTTCTTC
CASSQAGGPVNNEQFF
>-|TRBJ2-7|TRBV28|TRBD1
TGTGCCAGCAGTTTATACAGGGGGACAGCAACCTACGAGCAGTACTTC
CASSLYRGTATYEQYF
>once|TRBJ2-7|TRBV5-4|-
TGTGCCAGCAGCTCGATAGACCAAGAGGGCTACGAGCAGTACTTC
CASSSIDQEGYEQYF
>-|TRBJ2-1|TRBV15|-
TGTGCCACCAGCAGAGATAATCCGACAGCTTCCTACAATGAGCAGTTCTTC
CATSRDNPTASYNEQFF
>-|TRBJ1-1|TRBV6-5|-
TGTGCCAGCAGCGAGCGTGGACCCGGGACTTTCTCTTTCTTT
CASSERGPGTFSFF
>-|TRBJ2-1|TRBV7-6|TRBD1
TGTGCCAGCAGCTTAAAGACAGGGTCTTACAATGAGCAGTTCTTC
CASSLKTGSYNEQFF
>-|TRBJ1-2|TRBV6-6|TRBD1
TGTGCCAGCACCCCTCCGCAGGGGGCGCAAGTTGGCTACACCTTC
CASTPPQGAQVGYTF
>-|TRBJ2-7|TRBV28|TRBD2
TGTGCCAGCAGTTGGACTAGCGGGGCCTACGAGCAGTACTTC
CASSWTSGAYEQYF
>-|TRBJ2-7|TRBV5-1|TRBD1
TGCGCCAGCAGCTTCGGGACAGACTACGAGCAGTACTTC
CASSFGTDYEQYF
>-|TRBJ2-2|TRBV11-3|-
TGTGCCAGCAGCTTAGATGGTTACGGCCAGGGAGGCACCGGGGAGCTGTTTTTT
CASSLDGYGQGGTGELFF
>-|TRBJ2-3|TRBV5-1|TRBD2
TGCGCCAGCAGCTTGGGTGCGGGAGGACGAGCAGATACGCAGTATTTT
CASSLGAGGRADTQYF
>-|TRBJ1-2|TRBV28|-
TGTGCCAGCAGTTTGGCGGGGGGAGGGCGCGGCTACACCTTC
CASSLAGGGRGYTF
>-|TRBJ1-1|TRBV14|-
TGTGCCAGCAGCCAAGTATCCACAGGGATGAACACTGAAGCTTTCTTT
CASSQVSTGMNTEAFF
>-|TRBJ1-2|TRBV7-9|-
TGTGCCAGCAGCTTAGGAGTAGGCGGGCGGGCAACCGGCTACACCTTC
CASSLGVGGRATGYTF
>-|TRBJ2-1|TRBV5-1|TRBD2
TGCGCCAGCAGGGGGACTAGCGGGAGTACAGTTAGGAATGAGCAGTTCTTC
CASRGTSGSTVRNEQFF
>few|TRBJ2-2|TRBV11-3|TRBD1
TGTGCCAGCAGCGCGACAGGGACGAACACCGGGGAGCTGTTTTTT
CASSATGTNTGELFF